This T cell receptor (beta chain) was captured by sequencing in a study of vaccination effects on CD4 cells after COVID-19. The method was immunoSEQ multiplex PCR; TCRdb's version includes in-frame clones alone and lacks a portion of them. The sample lists over 25,000 clones; 75% to 90% were seen once. Sequencing followed a ViraFEST assay step that expanded antigen-specific CD4+ T cells with viral peptide pools. The authors isolated CD4+ T cells after around 9 days of culture. The cohort was immunized with two doses of either the BNT162b2 or mRNA-1273 vaccine. Among the vaccine recipients, none had a prior SARS-CoV-2 infection, and nucleocapsid antibodies were negative. Notes on this clone: Its specificity is not known.

CDR1 and CDR2 (germline): SEHNR, FQNEAQ (reference sequence). J lost 5 bases, V lost 5 bases, and 8 bases had no gene match. CDR3 length: 15 amino acids. The TCR sequence derives from a human donor who received a COVID-19 vaccine. Some clones in this sample may be carry-over from other donors' samples. This sequence joins TRBV7-9 and TRBJ2-1, with 8 bases aligning to TRBD1. The starting material was CD4+ T cells from PBMCs cultured with SARS-CoV-2 spike peptides, obtained after COVID-19 vaccination. CDR3 in DNA: TGTGCCAGCAGCCCTCCGGGACAGGCGCACAATGAGCAGTTCTTC. Translated: CASSPPGQAHNEQFF.